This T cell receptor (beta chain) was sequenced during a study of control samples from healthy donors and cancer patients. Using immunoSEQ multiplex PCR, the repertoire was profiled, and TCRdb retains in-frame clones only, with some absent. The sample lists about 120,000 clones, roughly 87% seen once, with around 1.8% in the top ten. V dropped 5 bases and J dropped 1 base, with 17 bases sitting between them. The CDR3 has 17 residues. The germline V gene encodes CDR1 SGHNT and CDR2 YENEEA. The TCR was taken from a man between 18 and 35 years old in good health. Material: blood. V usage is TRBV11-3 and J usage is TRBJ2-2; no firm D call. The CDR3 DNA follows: TGTGCCAGCAGCCCGCTGACAAGGCCAAAGAACACCGGGGAGCTGTTTTTT. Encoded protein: CASSPLTRPKNTGELFF.